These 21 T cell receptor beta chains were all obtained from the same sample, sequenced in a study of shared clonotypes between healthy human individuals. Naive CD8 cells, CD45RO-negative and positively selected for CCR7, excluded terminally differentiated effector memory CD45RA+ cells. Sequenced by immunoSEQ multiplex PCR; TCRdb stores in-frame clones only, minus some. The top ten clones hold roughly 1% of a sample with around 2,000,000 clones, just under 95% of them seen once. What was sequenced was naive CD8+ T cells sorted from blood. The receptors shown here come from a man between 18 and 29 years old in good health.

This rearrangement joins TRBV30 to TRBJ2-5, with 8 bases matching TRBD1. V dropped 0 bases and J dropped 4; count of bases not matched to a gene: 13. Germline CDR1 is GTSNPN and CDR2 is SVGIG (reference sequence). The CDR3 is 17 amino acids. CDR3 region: CAWSVGQGAMSVETQYF. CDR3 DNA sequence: TGTGCCTGGAGTGTAGGGCAGGGGGCGATGTCCGTAGAGACCCAGTACTTC.

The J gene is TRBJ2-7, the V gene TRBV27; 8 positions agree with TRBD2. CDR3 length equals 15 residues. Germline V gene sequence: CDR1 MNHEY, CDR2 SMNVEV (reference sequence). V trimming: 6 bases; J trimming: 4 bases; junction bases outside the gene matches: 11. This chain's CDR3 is CASSTSAGDWYEQYF. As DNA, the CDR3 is TGTGCCAGCAGCACCTCAGCGGGAGATTGGTACGAGCAGTACTTC.

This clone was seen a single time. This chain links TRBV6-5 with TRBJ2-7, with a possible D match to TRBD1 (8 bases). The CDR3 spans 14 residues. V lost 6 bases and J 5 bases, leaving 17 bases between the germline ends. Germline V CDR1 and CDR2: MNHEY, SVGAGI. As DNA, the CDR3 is TGTGCCAGCAGGCATGGACAGGGAGGGGACGAGCAGTACTTC. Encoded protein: CASRHGQGGDEQYF.

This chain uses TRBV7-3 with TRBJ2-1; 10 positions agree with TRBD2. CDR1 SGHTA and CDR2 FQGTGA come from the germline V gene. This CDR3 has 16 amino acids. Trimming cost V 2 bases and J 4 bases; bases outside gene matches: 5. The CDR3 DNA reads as TGTGCCAGCAGCTTATCCGGACTAGCGGTGTACAATGAGCAGTTCTTC. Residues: CASSLSGLAVYNEQFF.

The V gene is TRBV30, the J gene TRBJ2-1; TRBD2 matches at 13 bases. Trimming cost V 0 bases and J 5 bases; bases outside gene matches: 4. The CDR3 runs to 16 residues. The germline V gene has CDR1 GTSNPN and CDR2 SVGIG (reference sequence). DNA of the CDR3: TGTGCCTGGAGTGTACTTACTAGCGGGAGGGACAATGAGCAGTTCTTC. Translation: CAWSVLTSGRDNEQFF.

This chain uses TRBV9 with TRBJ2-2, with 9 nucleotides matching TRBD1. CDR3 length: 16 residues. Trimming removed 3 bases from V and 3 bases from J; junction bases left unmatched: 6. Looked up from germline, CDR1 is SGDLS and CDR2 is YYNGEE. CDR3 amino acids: CASSGRDRDYTGELFF. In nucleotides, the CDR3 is TGTGCCAGCAGCGGCCGGGACAGGGATTACACCGGGGAGCTGTTTTTT. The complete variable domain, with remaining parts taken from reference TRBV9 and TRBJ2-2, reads DSGVTQTPKHLITATGQRVTLRCSPRSGDLSVYWYQQSLDQGLQFLIQYYNGEERAKGNILERFSAQQFPDLHSELNLSSLELGDSALYFCASSGRDRDYTGELFFGEGSRLTVL.

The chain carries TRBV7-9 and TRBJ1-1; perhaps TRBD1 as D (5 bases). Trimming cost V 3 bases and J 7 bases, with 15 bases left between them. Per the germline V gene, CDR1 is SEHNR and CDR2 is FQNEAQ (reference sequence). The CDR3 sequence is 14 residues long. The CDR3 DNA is TGTGCCAGCAGCTTTTCCGGGACGCAGCGTGAAGCTTTCTTT. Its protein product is CASSFSGTQREAFF.

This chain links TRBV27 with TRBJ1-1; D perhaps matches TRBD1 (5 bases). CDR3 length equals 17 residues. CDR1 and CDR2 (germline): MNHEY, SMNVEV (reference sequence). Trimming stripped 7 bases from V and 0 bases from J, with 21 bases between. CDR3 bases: TGTGCCAGCACCAAGTGGGGCCAGTTTACCCTGAACACTGAAGCTTTCTTT. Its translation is CASTKWGQFTLNTEAFF.

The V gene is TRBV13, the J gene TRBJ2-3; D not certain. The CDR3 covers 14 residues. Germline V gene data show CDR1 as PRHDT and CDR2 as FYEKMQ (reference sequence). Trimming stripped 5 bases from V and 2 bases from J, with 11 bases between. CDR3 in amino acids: CASSQTLVTDTQYF. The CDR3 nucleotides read TGTGCCAGCAGCCAAACGCTAGTCACAGATACGCAGTATTTT.

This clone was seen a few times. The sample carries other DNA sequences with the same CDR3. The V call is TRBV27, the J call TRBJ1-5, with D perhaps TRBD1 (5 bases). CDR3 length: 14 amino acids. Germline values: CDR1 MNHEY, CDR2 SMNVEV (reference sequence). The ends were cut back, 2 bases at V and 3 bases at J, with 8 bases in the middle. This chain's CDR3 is CASSLRQNNQPQHF. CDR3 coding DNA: TGTGCCAGCAGTTTAAGACAGAACAATCAGCCCCAGCATTTT.

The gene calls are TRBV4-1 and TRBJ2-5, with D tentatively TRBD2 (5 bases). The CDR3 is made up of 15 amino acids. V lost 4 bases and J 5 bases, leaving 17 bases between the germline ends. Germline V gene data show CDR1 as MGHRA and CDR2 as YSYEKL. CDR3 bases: TGCGCCAGCAGCCCCGGCTGGGCTACGGGGGAGACCCAGTACTTC. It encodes CASSPGWATGETQYF.

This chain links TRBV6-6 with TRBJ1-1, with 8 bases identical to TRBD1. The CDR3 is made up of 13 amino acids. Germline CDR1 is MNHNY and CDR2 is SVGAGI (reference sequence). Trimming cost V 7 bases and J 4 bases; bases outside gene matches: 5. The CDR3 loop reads CASTPDRATEAFF. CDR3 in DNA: TGTGCCAGCACCCCGGACAGGGCCACTGAAGCTTTCTTT.

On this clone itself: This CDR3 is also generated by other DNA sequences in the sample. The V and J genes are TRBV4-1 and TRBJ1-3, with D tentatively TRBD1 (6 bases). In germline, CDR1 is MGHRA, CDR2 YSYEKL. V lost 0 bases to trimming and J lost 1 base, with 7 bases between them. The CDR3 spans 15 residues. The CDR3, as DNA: TGCGCCAGCAGCCAAGATACAGGGTCTGGAAACACCATATATTTT. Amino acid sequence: CASSQDTGSGNTIYF.

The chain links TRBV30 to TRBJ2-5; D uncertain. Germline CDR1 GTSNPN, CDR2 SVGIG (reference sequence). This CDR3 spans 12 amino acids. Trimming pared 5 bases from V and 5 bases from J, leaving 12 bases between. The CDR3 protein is CAWGDSRETQYF. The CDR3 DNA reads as TGTGCCTGGGGAGACTCTAGGGAGACCCAGTACTTC.

CDR3 coding DNA: TGTGCCAGCAGTTCGGGACTAGCGACCGGGGAGCTGTTTTTT. Its translation: CASSSGLATGELFF. The chain combines TRBV6-5 with TRBJ2-2; 10 bases agree with TRBD2. Germline values: CDR1 MNHEY, CDR2 SVGAGI. This CDR3 has 14 residues. V lost 4 bases to trimming and J lost 5 bases; unmatched junction nucleotides: 1.

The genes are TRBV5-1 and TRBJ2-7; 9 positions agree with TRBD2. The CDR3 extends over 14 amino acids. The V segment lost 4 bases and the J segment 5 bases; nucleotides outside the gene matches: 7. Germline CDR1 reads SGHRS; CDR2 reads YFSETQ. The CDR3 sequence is CASSPRGGVDEQYF. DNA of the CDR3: TGCGCCAGCAGCCCGCGGGGGGGCGTCGACGAGCAGTACTTC.

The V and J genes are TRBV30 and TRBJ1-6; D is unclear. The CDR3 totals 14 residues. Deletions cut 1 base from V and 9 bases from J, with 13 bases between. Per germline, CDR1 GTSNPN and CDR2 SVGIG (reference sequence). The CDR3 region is CAWSGGLGGSPLHF. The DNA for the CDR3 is TGTGCCTGGAGTGGCGGATTGGGTGGTTCACCCCTCCACTTT.

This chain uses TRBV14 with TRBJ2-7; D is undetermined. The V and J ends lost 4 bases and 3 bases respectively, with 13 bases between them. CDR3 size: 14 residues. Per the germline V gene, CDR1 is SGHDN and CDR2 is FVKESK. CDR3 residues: CASSRTLGIYEQYF. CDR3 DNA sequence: TGTGCCAGCAGCCGTACACTCGGAATCTACGAGCAGTACTTC.

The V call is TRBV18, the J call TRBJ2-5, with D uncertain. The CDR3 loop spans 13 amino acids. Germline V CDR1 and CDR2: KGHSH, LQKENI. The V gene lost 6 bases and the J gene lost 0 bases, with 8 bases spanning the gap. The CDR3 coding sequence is TGTGCCAGCTCCGAAGGGAACCAAGAGACCCAGTACTTC. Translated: CASSEGNQETQYF.

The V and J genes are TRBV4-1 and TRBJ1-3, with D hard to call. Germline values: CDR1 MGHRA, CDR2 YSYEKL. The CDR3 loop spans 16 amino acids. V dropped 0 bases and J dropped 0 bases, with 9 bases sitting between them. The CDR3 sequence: CASSQDQPGSGNTIYF. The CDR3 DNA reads TGCGCCAGCAGCCAAGATCAGCCAGGCTCTGGAAACACCATATATTTT.

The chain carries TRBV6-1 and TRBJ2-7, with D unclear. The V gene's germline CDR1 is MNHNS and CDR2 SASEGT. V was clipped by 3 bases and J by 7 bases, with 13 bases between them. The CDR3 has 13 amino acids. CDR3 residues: CASSEFGPREQYF. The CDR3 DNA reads TGTGCCAGCAGTGAGTTCGGGCCGCGGGAGCAGTACTTC.